This TCR beta chain was sequenced in a study of blood T cell repertoires in COVID-19. Study as a whole: Acute-phase and convalescent COVID-19 samples originated in the United States, Italy and Spain. Nucleic acid was either cDNA or gDNA, and it came from T cells, B-cell-depleted T cells, or PBMCs.

All exposed participants met a person with COVID-19 within 2 weeks before entering the study. TCRdb's copy holds only in-frame clones and misses some; the assay was immunoSEQ multiplex PCR. The sample holds about 280,000 clones, roughly 80% seen once. V was pared by 2 bases and J by 11 bases, with 4 bases of the junction left unmatched. Germline V gene data show CDR1 as MDHEN and CDR2 as SYDVKM. The CDR3 covers 12 residues. J is TRBJ1-1 and V is TRBV28; 8 bases line up with TRBD1. This sequence originates from a man between 35 and 55 years old who had been exposed to COVID-19. Sequencing input: PBMCs or T cells enriched from blood (not recorded which). The CDR3 region is CASSLVTGVAFF. Written as DNA, the CDR3 is TGTGCCAGCAGTTTAGTGACAGGGGTGGCTTTCTTT.